The 13 T cell receptor beta chains below come from one sample, sequenced in a study of T cells in Graves' hyperthyroidism and ophthalmopathy. The TCR beta CDR3 regions underwent amplification using RNA transcripts as the source. Carried out on the TCR CDR3, a first-round RT-PCR used the HTBI primer set. In TCRdb, the multiplex PCR reads were re-called with MiXCR into one record per CDR3 protein. The sample has about 620,000 distinct CDR3 sequences, about 16% seen once. The sequenced sample consisted of blood. The receptors originated from a woman in her thirties with Graves' hyperthyroidism.

This clonotype has more than one count but fewer than ten. The chain's CDR3 is CASSSHRGPAGEAFF. The CDR3 DNA sequence: TGTGCCAGCAGTTCACACAGGGGGCCGGCTGGTGAAGCTTTCTTT. The chain couples TRBV6-2 or TRBV6-3 to TRBJ1-1, with 9 bases aligning to TRBD1. Looked up from germline, CDR1 is MNHEY and CDR2 is SVGEGT. The CDR3 consists of 15 residues. The J segment lost 7 bases and the V segment lost 4 bases, leaving 10 bases of the junction unmatched.

Ten or more counts support this clonotype. The chain couples TRBV10-1 to TRBJ2-7, with 10 bases lining up with TRBD2. The CDR3 is 15 residues long. Germline assignment: CDR1 WNHNN and CDR2 SYGVQD (reference sequence). V was clipped by 2 bases and J by 0 bases; unmatched bases: 1. This CDR3 is CASSEGLAVSYEQYF. CDR3 DNA: TGCGCCAGCAGTGAGGGACTAGCGGTCTCCTACGAGCAGTACTTC.

This clonotype was seen ten or more times. The chain combines TRBV28 with TRBJ1-1; a possible D gene is TRBD1 (5 bases). The CDR3 consists of 15 residues. The germline V and J ends were trimmed by 5 bases and 2 bases, with 15 bases remaining between them. CDR1 and CDR2 (germline): MDHEN, SYDVKM. In DNA form, the CDR3 reads TGTGCCAGCAGTGAATTATGGGGGATCAACACTGAAGCTTTCTTT. Amino acid sequence: CASSELWGINTEAFF.

Only a few counts were recorded for this clonotype. The chain combines TRBV10-2 with TRBJ1-2; tentative D call: TRBD1 (5 bases). CDR1 is WSHSY and CDR2 is SAAADI in the germline V gene. CDR3 length equals 12 residues. Trimming took 8 bases from V and 10 from J, leaving 17 bases between them. CDR3 region: CASRDSPSSYTF. CDR3 DNA sequence: TGCGCCAGCCGGGACTCCCCTTCGTCCTACACCTTC.

The table lists this clonotype with many counts. The rearrangement joins TRBV6-2 or TRBV6-3 to TRBJ1-1; D remains unclear. Germline V CDR1 and CDR2: MNHEY, SVGEGT. Deletions cut 4 bases from V and 1 base from J, with 1 base between. The CDR3 totals 11 residues. The CDR3 DNA follows: TGTGCCAGCAGTTGGAACACTGAAGCTTTCTTT. Its translation is CASSWNTEAFF.

This clonotype was seen many times. The chain joins TRBV28 to TRBJ2-7; 7 bases match TRBD1. Germline values: CDR1 MDHEN, CDR2 SYDVKM. The CDR3 extends over 15 amino acids. With 8 bases clipped from V and 2 bases from J, the junction kept 12 bases outside the gene matches. The CDR3: CASQPFYGQAYEQYF. The DNA of the CDR3 is TGTGCCAGCCAACCATTCTACGGACAGGCCTACGAGCAGTACTTC. Full variable domain (rest looked up from reference TRBV28 and TRBJ2-7): DVKVTQSSRYLVKRTGEKVFLECVQDMDHENMFWYRQDPGLGLRLIYFSYDVKMKEKGDIPEGYSVSREKKERFSLILESASTNQTSMYLCASQPFYGQAYEQYFGPGTRLTVT.

This clonotype has at least ten counts. The gene calls are TRBV5-1 and TRBJ1-1; D ambiguous. Germline V gene lookup returns CDR1 SGHRS and CDR2 YFSETQ. Trimming pared 2 bases from V and 1 base from J, leaving 12 bases between. The CDR3 sequence is 15 residues long. Here the CDR3 DNA reads TGCGCCAGCAGCTTTATTTGGGATGCGAACACTGAAGCTTTCTTT. This codes for CASSFIWDANTEAFF.

The V call is TRBV5-1, the J call TRBJ2-1; no definite D call. The CDR3 contains 15 residues. The V gene lost 1 base and the J gene lost 5 bases, with 13 bases spanning the gap. Germline V CDR1 and CDR2: SGHRS, YFSETQ. The CDR3 spells CASSLRQVSNNEQFF. CDR3 coding DNA: TGCGCCAGCAGCTTGAGGCAGGTCAGCAACAATGAGCAGTTCTTC.

This clonotype was seen at least ten times. The chain uses TRBV11-2 and TRBJ2-3; 7 nucleotides line up with TRBD2. Germline values: CDR1 SGHAT, CDR2 FQNNGV. This CDR3 region has 17 residues. V lost 2 bases to trimming and J lost 2 bases; unmatched junction nucleotides: 10. The CDR3, as DNA: TGTGCCAGCAGCTTAATACGGCTAGCGGATGACACAGATACGCAGTATTTT. Its protein is CASSLIRLADDTDTQYF.

This clonotype occurred a few times. The V and J genes are TRBV6-1 and TRBJ2-7, with 8 bases identical to TRBD1. Germline V gene sequence: CDR1 MNHNS, CDR2 SASEGT. The length of the CDR3 is 13 residues. The chain's CDR3 is CGTTGTGFYEQYF. In DNA form, the CDR3 reads TGTGGGACTACCGGGACAGGATTCTACGAGCAGTACTTC.

This clonotype was detected many times. The chain has TRBV5-1 and TRBJ2-1, with D possibly matching TRBD2 (5 bases). The CDR3 runs to 18 residues. The V gene's germline CDR1 is SGHRS and CDR2 YFSETQ. V dropped 0 bases and J dropped 2 bases, with 18 bases sitting between them. Here the CDR3 reads CASSLVGLVGAAYNEQFF. The CDR3 DNA reads as TGCGCCAGCAGCTTGGTAGGCCTGGTGGGAGCGGCCTACAATGAGCAGTTCTTC.

This clonotype was seen at least ten times. The chain carries TRBV12-3 or TRBV12-4 and TRBJ2-7; no definite D call. The CDR3 is 15 amino acids. V shed 2 bases and J shed 3 bases, with 14 bases lying between them. The CDR3 coding sequence is TGTGCCAGCAGTTTATTTGCCGCTCCACACTACGAGCAGTACTTC. This codes for CASSLFAAPHYEQYF.

Remarks on this clonotype: At one boundary the junction diverges from the germline segment, which might be a read error. J is TRBJ2-1 and V is TRBV6-5; 11 bases map to TRBD2. Germline CDR1 reads MNHEY; CDR2 reads SVGAGI. The CDR3 extends over 18 amino acids. CDR3 bases: TGTGCCTGCAGTTTCACACATCCCCTAGCGGGAGGAGAACGTGAGCAGTTCTTC. Translation: CACSFTHPLAGGEREQFF.